This T cell receptor beta chain was identified during a study of blood T cell repertoires in COVID-19. Study-level background: Samples taken during acute and convalescent COVID-19 were collected in the United States, Italy and Spain. The analysed material was cDNA or gDNA that came from T cells, B-cell-depleted T cells, or PBMCs.

Clinical history as reported by participants underpinned cohort assignment. Cohort 3 donors were reported recovered after two negative PCRs, clearance, or symptom resolution. This clone was detected once. The germline V gene has CDR1 MNHEY and CDR2 SMNVEV (reference sequence). This CDR3 is built from 14 residues. V shed 3 bases and J shed 0 bases, with 8 bases lying between them. Profiling relied on immunoSEQ multiplex PCR, and the TCRdb table lists in-frame clones only, not all of them. This sample yields 200,000 to 300,000 clones, of which around 88% are seen a single time; 8.8% belongs to the top ten.

Sequencing used PBMCs or T cells enriched from blood (not recorded which). The receptor was isolated from a man aged 35-49 years who had recovered from COVID-19. V is TRBV27 and J is TRBJ1-1; D call uncertain. CDR3 protein: CASSFAGMNTEAFF. In nucleotides, the CDR3 is TGTGCCAGCAGTTTCGCGGGAATGAACACTGAAGCTTTCTTT.